Here is one T cell receptor beta chain with its context. This sample was taken from a study of blood T cell repertoires in COVID-19. Study at large: Sample material is recorded as cDNA or gDNA derived from T cells, B-cell-depleted T cells, or PBMCs.

The method was immunoSEQ multiplex PCR; TCRdb's version includes in-frame clones alone and lacks a portion of them. The data hold 110,000 to 150,000 clones, with 85% to 90% observed a single time. The CDR3 sequence is 13 residues long. Losses at the gene ends were 5 bases for V and 4 bases for J; bases not matched to a gene: 4. Germline V gene data show CDR1 as GTSNPN and CDR2 as SVGIG (reference sequence). Sequencing was carried out using PBMCs or T cells enriched from blood (not recorded which). This clonotype was obtained from a man between 60 and 75 years old who had recovered from COVID-19. The chain has TRBV30 and TRBJ2-2; 7 bases are a match to TRBD2. CDR3 region: CAWQTSSTGELFF. CDR3 in DNA: TGTGCCTGGCAGACTAGCAGCACCGGGGAGCTGTTTTTT.